Presented here are 6 T cell receptor beta chains from one specimen sequenced in a study of vaccination and CD4 T cells after COVID-19 (dated by TCRdb to between 2021 and 2024). Libraries were constructed by PCR. Sequencing used an Illumina iSeq 100. TCR sequencing of DNA from cultured CD4+ T cells used the Oncomine TCR Beta short-read assay at the Johns Hopkins FTIC core. TCRdb itself trimmed the public reads at Q25 with fastp, ran MiXCR and retained productive beta chains. A single entry per CDR3 protein holds the most common genes and DNA from its merged rows. This sample comprises about 12,000 distinct CDR3 sequences, around 80% of them detected only once. The ten largest clones capture about 9.4% of the sample. These receptors have no known antigen. In light of the paper, this sample's treatment or condition label describes: 10-day PBMC culture with coronavirus spike peptide pools or control peptides (ViraFEST assay).

Sequencing was done on a sample of CD4+ T cells from blood, cultured in vitro. The receptors come from a human donor who had recovered from COVID-19.

The V and J genes are TRBV9 and TRBJ2-7, with 10 bases aligning to TRBD2. The V gene end was trimmed by 4 bases and the J gene end by 0 bases; junction bases not matched to a gene: 4. CDR3 length equals 15 residues. Germline CDR1 is SGDLS and CDR2 is YYNGEE. Here the CDR3 DNA reads TGTGCCAGCAGCCAATCTAGCGGGAGCTCCTACGAGCAGTACTTC. Translating it yields CASSQSSGSSYEQYF.

V usage is TRBV19 and J usage is TRBJ1-3, with a tentative D call TRBD1 (6 bases). The V end lost 6 bases, the J end lost 4 bases, and 13 bases lay between the germline ends. The CDR3 runs 14 residues. Germline V gene lookup returns CDR1 LNHDA and CDR2 SQIVND (reference sequence). CDR3 sequence (DNA): TGTGCCAGTAGGAAGACAGGCGGAGGAAACACCATATATTTT. It specifies CASRKTGGGNTIYF.

This chain uses TRBV19 with TRBJ1-5; D is unresolved. V gave up 3 bases and J gave up 7 bases, with 13 bases separating them. The CDR3 loop spans 14 amino acids. Germline CDR1 LNHDA, CDR2 SQIVND (reference sequence). This CDR3 reads CASSITPGGQPQHF. The CDR3 coding sequence is TGTGCCAGTAGTATTACCCCCGGCGGGCAGCCCCAGCATTTT.

The genes are TRBV6-5 and TRBJ2-3; D not certain. V dropped 0 bases and J dropped 6 bases, with 4 bases sitting between them. Per the germline V gene, CDR1 is MNHEY and CDR2 is SVGAGI. The CDR3 has 12 residues. The CDR3, as DNA: TGTGCCAGCAGTTACTCGAGGGATACGCAGTATTTT. Amino acids: CASSYSRDTQYF.

The gene calls are TRBV20-1 and TRBJ1-1; 8 bases line up with TRBD1. The J segment lost 2 bases and the V segment lost 0 bases, leaving 5 bases of the junction unmatched. CDR1 and CDR2 (germline): DFQATT, SNEGSKA (reference sequence). This CDR3 region has 15 residues. The CDR3 DNA is TGCAGTGCTAGAGACTTACAGGGGGTTAACACTGAAGCTTTCTTT. Protein: CSARDLQGVNTEAFF.

The chain uses TRBV4-3 and TRBJ1-2; 11 bases match TRBD1. Germline CDR1 reads LGHNA; CDR2 reads YSLEER. V shed 3 bases, J shed 4 bases, and the junction held 7 bases outside the gene matches. The CDR3 loop spans 16 amino acids. The CDR3 DNA reads as TGCGCCAGCAGCCAGGGCGATGGGACAGGGGGCTATGGCTACACCTTC. This codes for CASSQGDGTGGYGYTF.